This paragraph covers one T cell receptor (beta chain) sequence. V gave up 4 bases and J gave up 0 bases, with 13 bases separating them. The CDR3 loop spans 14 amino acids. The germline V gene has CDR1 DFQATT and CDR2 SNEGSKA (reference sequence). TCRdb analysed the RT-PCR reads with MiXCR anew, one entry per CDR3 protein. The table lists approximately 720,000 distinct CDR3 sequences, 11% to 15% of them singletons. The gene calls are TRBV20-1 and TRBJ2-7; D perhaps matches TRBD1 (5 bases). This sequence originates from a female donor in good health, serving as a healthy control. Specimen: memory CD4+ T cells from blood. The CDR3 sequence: CSAKRQGTSYEQYF. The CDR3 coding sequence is TGCAGTGCTAAACGGCAGGGAACCTCCTACGAGCAGTACTTC.